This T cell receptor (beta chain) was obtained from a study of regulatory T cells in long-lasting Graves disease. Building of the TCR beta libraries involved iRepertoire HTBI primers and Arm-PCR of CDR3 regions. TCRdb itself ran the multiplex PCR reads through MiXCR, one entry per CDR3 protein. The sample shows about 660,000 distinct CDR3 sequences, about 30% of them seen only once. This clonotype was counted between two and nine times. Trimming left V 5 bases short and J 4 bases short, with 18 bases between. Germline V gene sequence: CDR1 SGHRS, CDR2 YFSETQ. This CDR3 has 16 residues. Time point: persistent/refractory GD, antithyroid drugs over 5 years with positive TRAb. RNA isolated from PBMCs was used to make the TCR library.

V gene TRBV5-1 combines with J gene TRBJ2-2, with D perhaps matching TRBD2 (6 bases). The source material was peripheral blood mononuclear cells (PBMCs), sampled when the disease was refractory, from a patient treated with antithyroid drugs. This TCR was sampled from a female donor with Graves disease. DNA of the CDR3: TGCGCCAGCAGAATCTCAATGGGGGGAGTCACCGGGGAGCTGTTTTTT. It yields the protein CASRISMGGVTGELFF. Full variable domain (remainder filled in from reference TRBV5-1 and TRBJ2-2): KAGVTQTPRYLIKTRGQQVTLSCSPISGHRSVSWYQQTPGQGLQFLFEYFSETQRNKGNFPGRFSGRQFSNSRSEMNVSTLELGDSALYLCASRISMGGVTGELFFGEGSRLTVL.